This TCR beta chain came from a study of T cell changes during pregnancy in multiple sclerosis. This clone appeared a single time. The protocol was immunoSEQ multiplex PCR, while the TCRdb copy is restricted to in-frame clones and leaves out a portion. Of approximately 45,000 clones in the sample, about 90% were seen once. Sequences were derived from CD4+ T cells from peripheral blood mononuclear cells, sampled in the second trimester of pregnancy. This clonotype was obtained from a female donor in good health, enrolled as a control in a pregnancy study.

The DNA of the CDR3 is TGTGCCAGTGGTAGCGGGGGCCCTAATGAGCAGTTCTTC. It translates to CASGSGGPNEQFF. V gene TRBV19 combines with J gene TRBJ2-1; 9 nucleotides line up with TRBD2. The V gene end was trimmed by 8 bases and the J gene end by 7 bases; junction bases not matched to a gene: 6. The germline CDR1 and CDR2 sequences are LNHDA and SQIVND (reference sequence). This CDR3 comprises 13 residues.